These T cell receptor beta chains were read from a single sample in a study of T cell repertoires in cytomegalovirus infection. MiXCR, run by TCRdb on the reads, gives a single entry per CDR3 protein. The table shows roughly 600,000 distinct CDR3 sequences, with 20% to 25% occurring only once. Specimen: CD8+ T cells from PBMCs. The receptors shown here come from a human donor in good health (CMV status not recorded). Some clones in this sample may be carry-over from other donors' samples. The conserved cysteine and the conserved F or W are not part of the CDR3 here. D genes are given only for firm matches. Not all rows give a size; the values are once, few, many and, for expanded clones, a class.

. | TRBJ1-1 | TRBV6-2/TRBV6-3 | . | ASSYPGTNTEAF
TRBD1 | TRBJ1-2 | TRBV7-3 | . | ASSLMGGGAGGYT
. | TRBJ1-4 | TRBV10-3 | . | AISDNRDEKLF
. | TRBJ2-7 | TRBV12-3/TRBV12-4 | many | ASSFDSIYEQY
. | TRBJ1-1 | TRBV6-6 | many | ASEGTEAF
. | TRBJ2-7 | TRBV7-8 | many | ASSLQGNYEQY
TRBD2 | TRBJ2-5 | TRBV3-1 | . | ASSQGGTSPVETQY
. | TRBJ2-3 | TRBV7-2 | many | ASSLDLRPTDTQY
. | TRBJ2-5 | TRBV7-8 | . | ASSFFQEQETQY
. | TRBJ2-1 | TRBV7-2 | many | ASSLEISAYNEQF
. | TRBJ1-2 | TRBV6-8 | . | ASSYSGAEDYGYT
TRBD1 | TRBJ2-3 | TRBV20-1 | once | SARPFPGQGPSSDYTDTQY
. | TRBJ2-3 | TRBV7-9 | many | ASSFIEELAPDTQY
TRBD1 | TRBJ1-1 | TRBV20-1 | . | SARDWGQGAPGAF
TRBD1 | TRBJ2-1 | TRBV5-1 | . | VSSLRPGQGDEQF
TRBD2 | TRBJ2-1 | TRBV9 | . | ASSGGRGQF
. | TRBJ2-5 | TRBV2 | . | ATRGGQETQY
TRBD2 | TRBJ2-1 | TRBV20-1 | . | SAIRLAGVPEQF
TRBD1 | TRBJ2-5 | TRBV20-1 | few | SAEDGDRRDGETQY
. | TRBJ2-2 | TRBV7-9 | . | ASSFIATGELF
. | TRBJ2-1 | TRBV6-1 | few | ASSESSGGVRFNEQF
. | TRBJ1-5 | TRBV15 | . | VTAPDRSILQPQH
TRBD1 | TRBJ1-2 | TRBV20-1 | . | SARGLRDSYHGYT
. | TRBJ1-1 | TRBV7-9 | few | ASSLDRQTMNTEAF
. | TRBJ1-3 | TRBV12-3/TRBV12-4 | many | ASTPVGSGSGNTIY
. | TRBJ1-5 | TRBV20-1 | . | SAIVQGWGNQPQH
. | TRBJ1-1 | TRBV20-1 | . | SARWQNTEAF
TRBD2 | TRBJ2-5 | TRBV7-2 | few | ASSLLAGRRETQY
TRBD2 | TRBJ2-1 | TRBV7-9 | . | ASSPLGLAGGRDNEQF
. | TRBJ2-5 | TRBV5-4 | . | ASSFKGSQETQY
TRBD2 | TRBJ2-1 | TRBV7-9 | many | ASSSSGGPYNEQF
. | TRBJ2-6 | TRBV6-1 | many | ASSLSVSGANVLT
. | TRBJ1-5 | TRBV7-2 | many | ASSLSARGRVGQPQH
. | TRBJ1-1 | TRBV7-2 | many | ASSLLKANTEAF
TRBD1 | TRBJ2-1 | TRBV29-1 | few | SVVGQVESSYNEQF
. | TRBJ2-7 | TRBV7-6 | . | ASSLVDDEQY
TRBD1 | TRBJ2-1 | TRBV6-8 | . | ASNRGGLEQF
TRBD2 | TRBJ2-1 | TRBV20-1 | few | SARDLTSGSYNEQF
. | TRBJ2-3 | TRBV6-2/TRBV6-3 | . | ATFYDTQY
. | TRBJ2-3 | TRBV25-1 | . | ASSDKQDPDTQY
. | TRBJ1-3 | TRBV6-5 | few | ASSYRNREAGNTIY
. | TRBJ2-1 | TRBV7-2 | few | ASLPVGNEQF
. | TRBJ2-3 | TRBV7-8 | many | ASSLAAEVTSTDTQY
TRBD1 | TRBJ2-3 | TRBV12-3/TRBV12-4 | . | ASSLRTGYTDTQY
. | TRBJ2-3 | TRBV13 | . | ASSPSHTQY
. | TRBJ1-2 | TRBV7-9 | many | ASSFPGFDGYT